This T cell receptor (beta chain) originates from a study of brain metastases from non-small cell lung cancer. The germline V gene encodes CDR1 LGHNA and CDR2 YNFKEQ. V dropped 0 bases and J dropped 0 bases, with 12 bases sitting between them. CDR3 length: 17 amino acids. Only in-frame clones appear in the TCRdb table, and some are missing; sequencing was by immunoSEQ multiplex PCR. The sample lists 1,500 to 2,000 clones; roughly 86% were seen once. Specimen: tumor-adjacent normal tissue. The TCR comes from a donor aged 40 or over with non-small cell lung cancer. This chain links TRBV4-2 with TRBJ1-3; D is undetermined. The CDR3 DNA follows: TGTGCCAGCAGCCAAGATCGGGCGGAGAGCTCTGGAAACACCATATATTTT. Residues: CASSQDRAESSGNTIYF.